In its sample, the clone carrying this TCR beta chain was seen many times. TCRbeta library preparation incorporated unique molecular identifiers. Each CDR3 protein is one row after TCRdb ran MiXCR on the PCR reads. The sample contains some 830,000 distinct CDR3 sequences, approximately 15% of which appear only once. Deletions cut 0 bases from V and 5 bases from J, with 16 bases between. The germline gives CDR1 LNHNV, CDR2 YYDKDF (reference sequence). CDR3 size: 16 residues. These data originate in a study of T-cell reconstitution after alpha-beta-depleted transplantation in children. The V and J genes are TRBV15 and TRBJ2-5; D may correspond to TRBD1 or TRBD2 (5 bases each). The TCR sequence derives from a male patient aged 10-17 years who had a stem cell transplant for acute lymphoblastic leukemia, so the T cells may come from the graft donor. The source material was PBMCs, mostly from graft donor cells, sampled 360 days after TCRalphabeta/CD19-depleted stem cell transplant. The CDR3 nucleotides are TGTGCCACCAGCAGAGACCTAGACGAGGGGTGGGAGACCCAGTACTTC. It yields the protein CATSRDLDEGWETQYF.